The sequence of this TCR beta chain was determined in a study of blood T cell repertoires in COVID-19. On the study more broadly: The cDNA or gDNA used as material had been derived from T cells, B-cell-depleted T cells, or PBMCs.

Seattle patients were enrolled while actively infected and followed longitudinally. Original handling: Nucleated cell number was recorded as an estimate derived from reference gene primer amplification. Profiling relied on immunoSEQ multiplex PCR, and the TCRdb table lists in-frame clones only, not all of them. V, J and clone size derive from that table, while D and trimming were established from the DNA sequence. Here the sample spans around 310,000 clones, roughly 90% being singletons. The sequence was collected from a woman between 40 and 55 years old with COVID-19, enrolled during active disease. The sequencing sample was made of peripheral blood.

CDR3 nucleotide sequence: TGTGCCAGCTCACCCTACCGCGGGCAGAAGAACACTGAAGCTTTCTTT. Amino acids: CASSPYRGQKNTEAFF. The chain is built from TRBV18 and TRBJ1-1; D ambiguous. The CDR3 is 16 residues long. Germline-derived CDR1 and CDR2 are KGHSH and LQKENI. V shed 3 bases and J shed 1 base, with 15 bases lying between them.